The T cell receptor (beta chain) under discussion was sequenced for a study of shared clonotypes between healthy human individuals (dated by TCRdb to the early 2020s). The study in broad terms: The cohort comprised a couple of women and three men aged 18 to 49 years. For each donor, three plates each were used for CD4 naive and CD4 memory, two plates were used for CD8 naive, and one plate was used for CD8 memory. To estimate repertoire size and how much clonotype sharing occurs between individuals, the study deeply sequenced the blood TCR repertoires of a handful of healthy adults. To increase sequencing depth and limit assay-specific biases, different laboratories used diverse techniques to prepare libraries and sequence TCR repertoires. Leukapheresis yielded between about 0.85 and 10 billion PBMCs per donor. What the research found in general, with its limitations: Sharing across a few donors was observed for 5% to 6.5% of naive CD4, less than 4% of naive CD8, around 2.5% of memory CD4, and 0.4% of memory CD8 clonotypes. Compared with non-shared clonotypes, the clonotypes found in all four sorted-subset donors had higher generation probabilities. Larger estimated clonotype richness was generally found for naive subsets than for memory subsets. Pairwise subsampling indicated that sequencing depth was expected to affect the degree of clonotype sharing among donors. Sampling was restricted to blood, and TCR repertoires in tissue are likely to differ from TCR repertoires in blood. Even with the large sequencing depth, rarefaction of the sorted-subset datasets indicated that sequencing was incomplete. Because the study included only a small number of donors, the genetic and exposure-history diversity represented was limited.

Healthy HIV-negative adults with no recently reported acute infections or vaccinations were included as donors. Every donor was a Caucasian adult living in Nashville, Tennessee, USA. CD4+ T cells were enriched by magnetic negative selection; naive cells were then positively selected on CD45RA, and the negative fraction formed the memory subset. Blood was obtained by leukapheresis, after which PBMCs were separated by Ficoll-Histopaque density gradient centrifugation and cryopreserved in liquid nitrogen vapor phase. Analytical flow cytometry was used to check the purity and quantity of every magnetically sorted T cell population. Genomic DNA was isolated from each sorted fraction and quantified by UV absorbance on a Nanodrop 2000c. V is cut by 8 bases and J by 4 bases, and the space between the germline ends is 15 bases. Including the terminal cysteine and phenylalanine, the CDR3 comprises 14 residues. Just the 42-base CDR3 DNA is kept, in frame starting at base 1. The germline V gene encodes CDR1 LGHNA and CDR2 YSLEER.

Note on this clone: Its antigen target is currently unknown. Base qualities are not at hand, and no much larger clone is one base apart.

Using the deep immunoSEQ assay, multiplex PCR amplified TCR CDR3 regions from genomic DNA. Genomic DNA extracted from each cell subset was distributed evenly over all wells of several immunoSEQ 96-well plates, and each plate served as one replicate. Each replicate PCR for sorted subsets received around 200 ng genomic DNA, equal to about 30,000 T cell genomes. Purified libraries were quantified with a Qubit 3.0 fluorometer, sized on a Bioanalyzer 2100, and re-quantified with the KAPA Library Quantification kit. Each immunoSEQ 96-well plate was sequenced on its own single-read 150-cycle Illumina NextSeq 550 flow cell. In the authors' own workflow: The immunoSEQ output contained only junctional sequences without quality scores, so filtering could not match that applied to full-length reads. Sequences were annotated with PyIR, a Python wrapper for IgBLAST v1.9, and V/J genes and CDR3 were assigned using IMGT germline references. Reads were filtered out if the reads had weak V/J assignments (E-value above 1e-6), no CDR3, stop codons, out-of-frame junctions, or ambiguous translated residues. V3J clonotypes were defined as sequences sharing the same inferred V gene, J gene, and CDR3 amino acid sequence. The percentage overlap between two repertoires was calculated by dividing the number of shared unique clonotypes by the size of the smaller repertoire. Repertoire richness was assessed with RTK rarefaction, the Chao1 estimator, and Recon v2.1 estimates of unobserved clonotypes. For all TCRbeta clonotypes obtained by the gDNA method from several donors, generation probabilities were computed with OLGA. TCRdb limited this immuneACCESS table to in-frame rearrangements with V and J called. A share of clones is missing; checked studies link under half to unresolved V genes, and the rest is unexplained. Clone size and the V and J calls come from that table; the DNA yielded D and trimming. In this sample the table shows some 1.5 million clones, approximately 98% of which occur a single time. The ten largest clones take up approximately 0.45% of the sample.

The sequence derives from a man aged 30 to 45 in good health. In this chain, TRBV4-3 is recombined with TRBJ1-5, and TRBD1 may be the D gene, going by 6 matching bases. The sequenced sample consisted of naive CD4+ T cells sorted from blood. This specimen's cell subset or site label, interpreted: CD45RA+ positively selected. This receptor carries the CDR3 CASSNYQGNQPQHF. The DNA reads TGCGCCAGCTCAAATTATCAGGGGAATCAGCCCCAGCATTTT.